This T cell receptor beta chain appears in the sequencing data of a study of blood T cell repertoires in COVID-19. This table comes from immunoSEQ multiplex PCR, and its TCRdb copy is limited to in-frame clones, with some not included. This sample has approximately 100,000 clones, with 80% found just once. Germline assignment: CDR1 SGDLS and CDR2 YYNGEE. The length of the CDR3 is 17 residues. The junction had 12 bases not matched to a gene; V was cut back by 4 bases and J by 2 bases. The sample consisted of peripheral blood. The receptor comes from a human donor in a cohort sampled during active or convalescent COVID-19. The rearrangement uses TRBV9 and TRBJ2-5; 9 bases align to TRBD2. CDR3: CASSPRASGIRQETQYF. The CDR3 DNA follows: TGTGCCAGCAGCCCTAGGGCTAGCGGGATCAGACAAGAGACCCAGTACTTC.